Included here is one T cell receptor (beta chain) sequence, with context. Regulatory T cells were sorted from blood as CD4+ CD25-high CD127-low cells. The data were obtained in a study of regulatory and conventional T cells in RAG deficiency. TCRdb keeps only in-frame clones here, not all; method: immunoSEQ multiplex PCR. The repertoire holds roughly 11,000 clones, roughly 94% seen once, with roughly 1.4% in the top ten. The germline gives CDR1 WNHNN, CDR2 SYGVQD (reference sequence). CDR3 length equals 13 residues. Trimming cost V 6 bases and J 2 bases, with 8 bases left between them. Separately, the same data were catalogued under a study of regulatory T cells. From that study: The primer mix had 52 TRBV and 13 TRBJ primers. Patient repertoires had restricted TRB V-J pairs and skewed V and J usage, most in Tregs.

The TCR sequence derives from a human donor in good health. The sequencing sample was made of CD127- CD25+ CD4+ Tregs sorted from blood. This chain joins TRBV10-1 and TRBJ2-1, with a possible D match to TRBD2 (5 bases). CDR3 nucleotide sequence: TGCGCCAGCAGGCGGGCACCCTACAATGAGCAGTTCTTC. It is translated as CASRRAPYNEQFF.